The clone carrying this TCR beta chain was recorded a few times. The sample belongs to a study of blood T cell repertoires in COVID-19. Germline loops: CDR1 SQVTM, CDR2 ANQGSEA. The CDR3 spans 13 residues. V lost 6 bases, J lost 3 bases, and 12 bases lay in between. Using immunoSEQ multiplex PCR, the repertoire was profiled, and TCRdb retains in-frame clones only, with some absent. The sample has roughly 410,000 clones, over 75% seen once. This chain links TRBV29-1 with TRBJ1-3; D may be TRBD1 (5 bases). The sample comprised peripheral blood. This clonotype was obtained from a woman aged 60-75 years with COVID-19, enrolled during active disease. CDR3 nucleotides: TGCAGCGTAAGGACATCGGGTGGAAACACCATATATTTT. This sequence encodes CSVRTSGGNTIYF.